Shown below are 21 T cell receptor beta chains from a single sample sequenced in a study of regulatory dendritic cells for organ transplantation. Clones were sequenced by immunoSEQ multiplex PCR, and TCRdb holds only the in-frame ones, with some missing. The sample contains 25,000 to 35,000 clones, about three quarters of which appear only once. The sequencing input was memory CD4+ T cells from blood. Noted subset: CD45RO+ memory T cells. These receptor sequences come from a human donor in good health.

The genes are TRBV6-1 and TRBJ2-2, with D unclear. Trimming cost V 0 bases and J 6 bases, with 8 bases left between them. The CDR3 consists of 14 residues. Germline values: CDR1 MNHNS, CDR2 SASEGT. The CDR3 bases are TGTGCCAGCAGTGAAGCGGTACGGGCCGGGGAGCTGTTTTTT. Protein sequence: CASSEAVRAGELFF.

V is TRBV19 and J is TRBJ2-2; TRBD2 matches 9 bases. Germline V gene lookup returns CDR1 LNHDA and CDR2 SQIVND (reference sequence). The CDR3 consists of 15 residues. V was clipped by 1 base and J by 5 bases; unmatched bases: 2. The CDR3 DNA reads TGTGCCAGTAGTATAGTGGCGGGAGGGACCGGGGAGCTGTTTTTT. It is translated as CASSIVAGGTGELFF. The variable domain in full, completed from reference TRBV19 and TRBJ2-2, reads DGGITQSPKYLFRKEGQNVTLSCEQNLNHDAMYWYRQDPGQGLRLIYYSQIVNDFQKGDIAEGYSVSREKKESFPLTVTSAQKNPTAFYLCASSIVAGGTGELFFGEGSRLTVL.

Here the CDR3 reads CASSSPGGTVQGGANVLTF. CDR3 coding DNA: TGTGCCAGCAGCTCCCCAGGCGGGACAGTCCAAGGTGGGGCCAACGTCCTGACTTTC. The chain uses TRBV7-3 and TRBJ2-6; D is possibly TRBD1 (7 bases). The germline V and J ends were trimmed by 4 bases and 3 bases, with 22 bases remaining between them. The CDR3 totals 19 residues. The V gene's germline CDR1 is SGHTA and CDR2 FQGTGA.

V is TRBV5-3 and J is TRBJ2-5, with 13 positions matching TRBD2. TRBV5-3 is identified as an open reading frame with a role that is uncertain. The junction had 4 bases not matched to a gene; V was cut back by 7 bases and J by 1 base. This CDR3 has 15 residues. In nucleotides, the CDR3 is TGTGCCAGATTAGGGACTAGCGGGACCCAAGAGACCCAGTACTTC. Residues: CARLGTSGTQETQYF.

The genes are TRBV6-5 and TRBJ1-2; no reliable D call. From germline, CDR1 is MNHEY and CDR2 SVGAGI. Trimming cost V 2 bases and J 5 bases, with 9 bases left between them. The CDR3 length is 13 residues. CDR3 amino acids: CASSYGAEYGYTF. CDR3 coding DNA: TGTGCCAGCAGTTACGGCGCAGAATATGGCTACACCTTC.

This clone was detected once. This chain joins TRBV11-2 and TRBJ2-3; D remains ambiguous. In germline, CDR1 is SGHAT, CDR2 FQNNGV. Deletions cut 0 bases from V and 2 bases from J, with 21 bases between. This CDR3 is 19 amino acids long. CDR3 DNA sequence: TGTGCCAGCAGCTTAGATACGGCCTCTCATTGGGGAAACACAGATACGCAGTATTTT. As protein: CASSLDTASHWGNTDTQYF.

The J gene is TRBJ2-1, the V gene TRBV6-5; 9 nucleotides match TRBD1. Germline V CDR1 and CDR2: MNHEY, SVGAGI. The CDR3 is made up of 14 amino acids. V lost 8 bases and J lost 8; bases outside the gene matches: 10. The CDR3 reads CASGHTGGRDEQFF. CDR3 DNA: TGTGCCAGCGGTCATACAGGGGGCCGGGATGAGCAGTTCTTC.

The table lists this clone with a count of one. The J gene is TRBJ1-1, the V gene TRBV10-2, with D possibly being TRBD1 (5 bases). Germline V CDR1 and CDR2: WSHSY, SAAADI. Trimming took 7 bases from V and 0 from J, leaving 9 bases between them. The CDR3 spans 13 residues. The CDR3 nucleotides are TGCGCCAGCAAAAGGGGAATGAACACTGAAGCTTTCTTT. This translates into CASKRGMNTEAFF.

CDR3 protein: CASSPTGTSVFF. DNA for the CDR3: TGTGCCAGCAGCCCCACCGGGACTAGCGTGTTCTTC. The chain recombines TRBV7-2 with TRBJ2-1; TRBD2 aligns across 10 bases. From germline, CDR1 is SGHTA and CDR2 FQGNSA. V lost 5 bases, J lost 15 bases, and 7 bases stayed unmatched. This CDR3 is built from 12 residues.

The rearrangement uses TRBV4-3 and TRBJ2-5; D perhaps matches TRBD1 (6 bases). This CDR3 has 15 amino acids. The germline V gene has CDR1 LGHNA and CDR2 YSLEER. Trimming cost V 4 bases and J 5 bases, with 17 bases left between them. The CDR3 loop reads CASSRNPRQEETQYF. The DNA for the CDR3 is TGCGCCAGCAGCCGAAACCCAAGACAGGAGGAGACCCAGTACTTC.

This chain connects TRBV7-2 to TRBJ2-5, with 9 nucleotides matching TRBD2. Trimming took 5 bases from V and 2 from J; bases not matched to a gene: 12. Germline V lookup: CDR1 SGHTA, CDR2 FQGNSA. The CDR3 loop spans 17 amino acids. CDR3 loop: CASSLGGTSSPQETQYF. The CDR3 bases are TGTGCCAGCAGCCTGGGAGGGACTAGCAGCCCTCAAGAGACCCAGTACTTC.

V usage is TRBV7-8 and J usage is TRBJ2-7; no reliable D call. The V gene's germline CDR1 is SGHVS and CDR2 FQNEAQ. The CDR3 length is 15 residues. The V gene lost 4 bases and the J gene lost 2 bases, with 15 bases spanning the gap. The CDR3 nucleotides read TGTGCCAGCAGCTCGCTCGCCGGTTTTACCTACGAGCAGTACTTC. Its translation: CASSSLAGFTYEQYF.

The V and J genes are TRBV4-2 and TRBJ1-5; perhaps TRBD1 as D (6 bases). V was clipped by 0 bases and J by 6 bases, with 9 bases between them. This CDR3 is built from 14 residues. CDR1 and CDR2 (germline): LGHNA, YNFKEQ. The CDR3 protein is CASSQDRGGQPQHF. The DNA for the CDR3 is TGTGCCAGCAGCCAAGACAGGGGTGGTCAGCCCCAGCATTTT.

The CDR3 region is CAIKPGTANYGYTF. The CDR3 DNA is TGTGCCATCAAACCGGGGACAGCAAACTATGGCTACACCTTC. The chain is built from TRBV28 and TRBJ1-2; TRBD1 aligns across 7 bases. Germline V gene data show CDR1 as MDHEN and CDR2 as SYDVKM. V lost 10 bases and J lost 2; bases outside the gene matches: 10. The length of the CDR3 is 14 residues.

This CDR3 reads CASRGDIPYGYTF. CDR3 nucleotide sequence: TGTGCCAGCAGGGGGGACATCCCCTATGGCTACACCTTC. The gene calls are TRBV2 and TRBJ1-2, with a tentative D call TRBD1 (6 bases). V was shortened by 6 bases and J by 4 bases, with 12 bases between the two germline ends. This CDR3 is built from 13 residues. Germline loops: CDR1 SNHLY, CDR2 FYNNEI.

The chain joins TRBV19 to TRBJ2-7, with D possibly matching TRBD1 (6 bases). The CDR3 loop spans 15 amino acids. The germline V and J ends were trimmed by 4 bases and 0 bases, with 13 bases remaining between them. Germline V gene data show CDR1 as LNHDA and CDR2 as SQIVND (reference sequence). The CDR3 bases are TGTGCCAGTAGTACAGGGGTCTCACACTCCTACGAGCAGTACTTC. This sequence encodes CASSTGVSHSYEQYF.

The gene calls are TRBV7-3 and TRBJ1-1; 8 bases align to TRBD1. The CDR3 sequence is 15 residues long. Germline V lookup: CDR1 SGHTA, CDR2 FQGTGA. Losses at the gene ends were 5 bases for V and 4 bases for J; bases not matched to a gene: 9. The CDR3 sequence: CASSPGGLPGTEAFF. The CDR3 DNA follows: TGTGCCAGCAGCCCAGGGGGCCTCCCGGGCACTGAAGCTTTCTTT.

J is TRBJ2-7 and V is TRBV7-2; the D is unclear. Germline CDR1 and CDR2: SGHTA and FQGNSA. CDR3 length: 13 amino acids. V gave up 7 bases and J gave up 3 bases, with 13 bases separating them. DNA for the CDR3: TGTGCCAGCACCTCGCCCCCCTACTACGAGCAGTACTTC. Translating gives CASTSPPYYEQYF.

J is TRBJ2-3 and V is TRBV18; 9 bases map to TRBD1. J lost 4 bases, V lost 6 bases, and 5 bases had no gene match. This CDR3 is 14 amino acids long. Per the germline V gene, CDR1 is KGHSH and CDR2 is LQKENI. The CDR3 DNA reads as TGTGCCAGCTCGCTACAGGGGGCTGCAGATACGCAGTATTTT. Translating gives CASSLQGAADTQYF.

The V call is TRBV25-1, the J call TRBJ2-2, with unresolved D. V was shortened by 5 bases and J by 6 bases, with 7 bases between the two germline ends. The CDR3 length is 12 residues. Per germline, CDR1 MGHDK and CDR2 SYGVNS. The CDR3 coding sequence is TGTGCCAGCAGTATCCGCCCCGGGGAGCTGTTTTTT. It is translated as CASSIRPGELFF.

The chain has TRBV7-6 and TRBJ1-6, with D unclear. Trimming cost V 4 bases and J 4 bases, with 8 bases left between them. CDR1 is SGHVS and CDR2 is FNYEAQ in the germline V gene. The CDR3 is made up of 14 amino acids. CDR3 nucleotides: TGTGCCAGCAGCTCTACAGATTATAATTCACCCCTCCACTTT. This gives the protein CASSSTDYNSPLHF.